The 26 T cell receptor beta chains listed next were all sequenced from one sample in a study of blood T cell repertoires in COVID-19. TCRdb's copy holds only in-frame clones and misses some; the assay was immunoSEQ multiplex PCR. The table records under 200,000 clones, over 70% of them present only once. Material: peripheral blood. The receptors shown here come from a woman aged 55-70 years with acute or convalescent COVID-19.

This chain joins TRBV19 and TRBJ2-7, with 9 nucleotides matching TRBD1. The CDR3 has 15 amino acids. Germline V CDR1 and CDR2: LNHDA, SQIVND (reference sequence). V shed 1 base, J shed 4 bases, and the junction held 5 bases outside the gene matches. CDR3 loop: CASSIGTGAWYEQYF. The DNA for the CDR3 is TGTGCCAGTAGTATAGGGACAGGGGCTTGGTACGAGCAGTACTTC.

The chain employs TRBV2 and TRBJ2-2; 11 bases align to TRBD2. The CDR3 has 17 residues. Trimming at V came to 3 bases and at J to 6 bases, leaving 9 bases not matched to a gene. CDR1 and CDR2 (germline): SNHLY, FYNNEI. CDR3 sequence: CASSEVAGGIGAGELFF. Here the CDR3 DNA reads TGTGCCAGCAGTGAGGTAGCGGGGGGGATCGGAGCCGGGGAGCTGTTTTTT.

The chain combines TRBV9 with TRBJ2-2, with 9 positions matching TRBD2. Trimming cost V 0 bases and J 4 bases; bases outside gene matches: 4. The CDR3 consists of 16 residues. Germline V gene sequence: CDR1 SGDLS, CDR2 YYNGEE. This CDR3 reads CASSVVDSGGTGELFF. As DNA, the CDR3 is TGTGCCAGCAGCGTAGTAGATAGCGGGGGCACCGGGGAGCTGTTTTTT.

In nucleotides, the CDR3 is TGTGCCAGCAGTTTGGGGCAGGGGGCGGGAGGCTACACCTTC. Its translation: CASSLGQGAGGYTF. The chain has TRBV28 and TRBJ1-2; the match to TRBD1 covers 8 bases. The CDR3 has 14 amino acids. V lost 3 bases and J lost 8; bases outside the gene matches: 8. Germline V lookup: CDR1 MDHEN, CDR2 SYDVKM.

V gene TRBV25-1 combines with J gene TRBJ2-2, with 8 bases identical to TRBD1. J lost 7 bases, V lost 4 bases, and 5 bases had no gene match. CDR3 length equals 14 residues. Germline CDR1 is MGHDK and CDR2 is SYGVNS. CDR3 residues: CASSVTGGGGELFF. Here the CDR3 DNA reads TGTGCCAGCAGTGTAACAGGGGGTGGCGGGGAGCTGTTTTTT.

The rearrangement uses TRBV28 and TRBJ1-4; D is uncertain. V lost 5 bases to trimming and J lost 0 bases, with 10 bases between them. This CDR3 is 15 amino acids long. Germline CDR1 is MDHEN and CDR2 is SYDVKM. CDR3 nucleotides: TGTGCCAGCAGTCCCCCGGGATCAACTAATGAAAAACTGTTTTTT. Its translation: CASSPPGSTNEKLFF.

The chain combines TRBV9 with TRBJ2-5, with TRBD1 matching over 7 bases. CDR1 is SGDLS and CDR2 is YYNGEE in the germline V gene. This CDR3 comprises 15 residues. The J segment lost 6 bases and the V segment lost 0 bases, leaving 8 bases of the junction unmatched. CDR3 nucleotide sequence: TGTGCCAGCAGCGTAGAGGGGGCCGCTTCGCAGACCCAGTACTTC. Translating gives CASSVEGAASQTQYF.

The chain carries TRBV19 and TRBJ2-4; 8 bases map to TRBD1. CDR1 is LNHDA, CDR2 SQIVND, per germline (reference sequence). The V and J ends lost 5 bases and 4 bases, in that order; junction bases with no gene match: 10. The CDR3 has 16 residues. CDR3 bases: TGTGCCAGTAGTTTAACAGGGGGGATCTATAAAAACATTCAGTACTTC. It codes for CASSLTGGIYKNIQYF. Drawing the rest from reference TRBV19 and TRBJ2-4, the complete variable domain is DGGITQSPKYLFRKEGQNVTLSCEQNLNHDAMYWYRQDPGQGLRLIYYSQIVNDFQKGDIAEGYSVSREKKESFPLTVTSAQKNPTAFYLCASSLTGGIYKNIQYFGAGTRLSVL.

The chain couples TRBV7-2 to TRBJ2-2; D unresolved. Looked up from germline, CDR1 is SGHTA and CDR2 is FQGNSA. The CDR3 is 15 residues long. Trimming shortened V by 1 base and J by 7 bases, and 13 bases separated the two germline ends. The CDR3 DNA follows: TGTGCCAGCAGCTTAGACGGTGTTGCAATCGGGGAGCTGTTTTTT. Its protein product is CASSLDGVAIGELFF.

The gene calls are TRBV18 and TRBJ1-1; 10 bases match TRBD1. The CDR3 length is 13 residues. Looked up from germline, CDR1 is KGHSH and CDR2 is LQKENI. V gave up 2 bases and J gave up 11 bases; unmatched junction bases: 5. The CDR3 DNA is TGTGCCAGCTCACCATCGGGACAGGGGTGGGCTTTCTTT. Encoded protein: CASSPSGQGWAFF.

The chain uses TRBV7-8 and TRBJ2-1; TRBD2 is a possible D gene (7 bases). Germline lookup yields CDR1 SGHVS and CDR2 FQNEAQ. The CDR3 sequence is 18 residues long. Trimming shortened V by 4 bases and J by 1 base, and 20 bases separated the two germline ends. The CDR3 region is CASSSTGGGQNSYNEQFF. The CDR3 bases are TGTGCCAGCAGCTCTACAGGCGGGGGCCAGAATTCCTACAATGAGCAGTTCTTC. Using reference TRBV7-8 and TRBJ2-1 for the parts outside the CDR3, the full variable domain is GAGVSQSPRYKVAKRGQDVALRCDPISGHVSLFWYQQALGQGPEFLTYFQNEAQLDKSGLPSDRFFAERPEGSVSTLKIQRTQQEDSAVYLCASSSTGGGQNSYNEQFFGPGTRLTVL.

The chain carries TRBV14 and TRBJ2-5; 10 bases are shared with TRBD2. The V segment lost 1 base and the J segment 4 bases; nucleotides outside the gene matches: 21. Germline V gene lookup returns CDR1 SGHDN and CDR2 FVKESK. The CDR3 sequence is 21 residues long. This CDR3 reads CASSQVMTRKRGGRDSETQYF. The CDR3 DNA reads TGTGCCAGCAGCCAAGTGATGACTCGCAAGCGGGGGGGCCGGGATTCAGAGACCCAGTACTTC.

The chain combines TRBV6-2 or TRBV6-3 with TRBJ1-2; the D is unclear. V lost 0 bases, J lost 4 bases, and 15 bases lay in between. CDR1 and CDR2 (germline): MNHEY, SVGEGT. The CDR3 totals 16 residues. CDR3 DNA sequence: TGTGCCAGCAGTTACTCAGACCAGGCCTCTATCTATGGCTACACCTTC. This sequence encodes CASSYSDQASIYGYTF.

The chain recombines TRBV19 with TRBJ1-5; TRBD1 matches at 11 bases. Per germline, CDR1 LNHDA and CDR2 SQIVND (reference sequence). Germline trimming cut 5 bases from V and 7 bases from J; bases unmatched to any gene: 7. The CDR3 loop spans 15 amino acids. CDR3 residues: CASSEGQGVSQPQHF. The CDR3 DNA is TGTGCCAGTAGTGAGGGACAGGGGGTAAGCCAGCCCCAGCATTTT. Full variable domain (missing parts from reference TRBV19 and TRBJ1-5): DGGITQSPKYLFRKEGQNVTLSCEQNLNHDAMYWYRQDPGQGLRLIYYSQIVNDFQKGDIAEGYSVSREKKESFPLTVTSAQKNPTAFYLCASSEGQGVSQPQHFGDGTRLSIL.

The chain employs TRBV6-1 and TRBJ2-7, with D perhaps matching TRBD2 (7 bases). The V and J ends lost 2 bases and 2 bases respectively, with 16 bases between them. This CDR3 comprises 16 residues. CDR1 and CDR2 from the germline V gene are MNHNS and SASEGT. The CDR3 reads CASSETGAGVAYEQYF. The CDR3 nucleotides read TGTGCCAGCAGTGAAACGGGGGCGGGGGTGGCCTACGAGCAGTACTTC.

The chain is built from TRBV27 and TRBJ1-1, with D unresolved. CDR3 length equals 16 residues. From germline, CDR1 is MNHEY and CDR2 SMNVEV (reference sequence). V lost 2 bases and J lost 1, with 14 bases in between. CDR3 region: CASSLRGSAPNTEAFF. The CDR3 DNA follows: TGTGCCAGCAGTTTACGGGGTTCGGCGCCGAACACTGAAGCTTTCTTT.

The rearrangement uses TRBV5-4 and TRBJ2-2, with a possible D match to TRBD2 (6 bases). The CDR3 totals 12 residues. V was shortened by 7 bases and J by 7 bases, with 11 bases between the two germline ends. Germline V lookup: CDR1 SGHNT, CDR2 YYREEE (reference sequence). The CDR3 DNA reads as TGTGCCAGCCAAGGGCGGGACGGGGAGCTGTTTTTT. Protein sequence: CASQGRDGELFF.

This clone occurred once. The V gene is TRBV5-1, the J gene TRBJ2-2; TRBD1 matches 7 bases. This CDR3 contains 14 residues. The germline gives CDR1 SGHRS, CDR2 YFSETQ. Unmatched junction bases numbered 4, after V lost 1 base and J lost 7 bases. CDR3 sequence: CASSLTGVDGELFF. CDR3 in DNA: TGCGCCAGCAGCTTGACAGGGGTGGACGGGGAGCTGTTTTTT.

This clone was seen a single time. The J gene is TRBJ1-6, the V gene TRBV4-3; TRBD1 might be the D (6 bases). Germline CDR1 LGHNA, CDR2 YSLEER. V was pared by 4 bases and J by 5 bases, with 9 bases between. The CDR3 is made up of 14 amino acids. For the CDR3, the DNA is TGCGCCAGCAGCCCGAACAGGGATAATTCACCCCTCCACTTT. Residues: CASSPNRDNSPLHF.

The V call is TRBV5-6, the J call TRBJ2-7; D gene ambiguous. Germline-derived CDR1 and CDR2 are SGHDT and YYEEEE. This CDR3 has 16 residues. Trimming stripped 0 bases from V and 5 bases from J, with 18 bases between. CDR3 bases: TGTGCCAGCAGCTTGGGGCAGGTTGCGATAAGGAACGAGCAGTACTTC. This sequence encodes CASSLGQVAIRNEQYF.

The chain uses TRBV30 and TRBJ1-2; D is uncertain. Trimming pared 1 base from V and 8 bases from J, leaving 14 bases between. Germline V gene data show CDR1 as GTSNPN and CDR2 as SVGIG (reference sequence). The CDR3 covers 13 residues. CDR3 DNA: TGTGCCTGGAGTGGAGGGAACCCCGGCGGCTACACCTTC. The encoded protein is CAWSGGNPGGYTF.

This rearrangement joins TRBV13 to TRBJ2-2; D ambiguous. Between the trimmed V and J ends, which lost 5 bases and 2 bases, there was a span of 9 bases. CDR1 is PRHDT and CDR2 is FYEKMQ in the germline V gene (reference sequence). The CDR3 is 14 residues long. CDR3 region: CASSPSLNTGELFF. CDR3 in DNA: TGTGCCAGCAGCCCTTCCCTTAACACCGGGGAGCTGTTTTTT.

This chain links TRBV12-3 or TRBV12-4 with TRBJ1-1, with D possibly matching TRBD1 (5 bases). V lost 5 bases, J lost 1 base, and 8 bases lay in between. The CDR3 is 13 residues long. The CDR3 coding sequence is TGTGCCAGCAGTCGACAGACGAACACTGAAGCTTTCTTT. Translation: CASSRQTNTEAFF.

This chain uses TRBV6-1 with TRBJ2-7; D unresolved. CDR1 is MNHNS and CDR2 is SASEGT in the germline V gene. The CDR3 sequence is 16 residues long. V lost 1 base and J 0 bases, leaving 13 bases between the germline ends. The CDR3 sequence is CASSEEVGLASYEQYF. The CDR3 DNA reads as TGTGCCAGCAGTGAAGAGGTGGGCCTGGCCTCCTACGAGCAGTACTTC.

This clone was found once. The chain recombines TRBV7-8 with TRBJ2-3; tentatively, D is TRBD2 (6 bases). Per the germline V gene, CDR1 is SGHVS and CDR2 is FQNEAQ. The CDR3 consists of 15 residues. Trimming left V 5 bases short and J 4 bases short, with 16 bases between. The CDR3 here is CASSAGRLRADTQYF. The CDR3 coding sequence is TGTGCCAGCAGCGCGGGACGCCTTCGGGCAGATACGCAGTATTTT.

The genes are TRBV9 and TRBJ2-1; 10 nucleotides align to TRBD2. CDR1 SGDLS and CDR2 YYNGEE come from the germline V gene. Unmatched junction bases numbered 6, after V lost 0 bases and J lost 6 bases. CDR3 length: 16 residues. CDR3 DNA: TGTGCCAGCAGCGTAGCTTTAGCGGGGGGCACCAATGAGCAGTTCTTC. Its translation: CASSVALAGGTNEQFF.